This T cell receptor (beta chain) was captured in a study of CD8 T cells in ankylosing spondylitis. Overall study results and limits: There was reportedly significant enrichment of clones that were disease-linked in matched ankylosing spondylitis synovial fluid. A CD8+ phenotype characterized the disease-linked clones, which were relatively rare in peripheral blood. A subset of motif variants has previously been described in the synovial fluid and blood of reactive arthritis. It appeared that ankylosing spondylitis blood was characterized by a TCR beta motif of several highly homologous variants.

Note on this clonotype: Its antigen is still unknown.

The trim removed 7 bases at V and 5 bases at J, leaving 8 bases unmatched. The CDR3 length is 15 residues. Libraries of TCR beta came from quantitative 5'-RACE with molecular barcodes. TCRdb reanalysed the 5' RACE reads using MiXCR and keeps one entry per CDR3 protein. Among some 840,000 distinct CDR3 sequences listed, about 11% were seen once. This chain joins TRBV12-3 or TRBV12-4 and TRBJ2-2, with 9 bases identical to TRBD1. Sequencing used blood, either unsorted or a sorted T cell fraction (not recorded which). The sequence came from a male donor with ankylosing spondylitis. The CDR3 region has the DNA TGTGCCAGCACTGACAGGGGGGGTTGGACCGGGGAGCTGTTTTTT. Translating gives CASTDRGGWTGELFF.